This TCR beta chain was captured by sequencing in a study of cytomegalovirus exposure and HLA in healthy donors. Study results and limitations: Most of the TCR beta V segments (in an earlier analysis) were productive either about 87% or about 30% of the time. An apparent linkage of common viral pathogens to several of the most significant clusters emerged in a later analysis. The study listed approximately 170 cytomegalovirus-associated TCR beta chains. The authors judged a highly shared variant cluster likely a sequencing artifact.

PCR used 60 Vbeta primers and 13 Jbeta primers. The repertoire was sequenced with immunoSEQ multiplex PCR; TCRdb's copy has only in-frame clones and lacks some. The data hold approximately 110,000 clones, with over 80% observed a single time. The CDR3 length is 15 residues. V dropped 0 bases and J dropped 0 bases, with 10 bases sitting between them. Germline values: CDR1 SGDLS, CDR2 YYNGEE. Of note for this clone: As yet, its antigen is unknown.

The receptor was isolated from a man younger than 30 in good health and CMV-seronegative. The sequencing input was PBMCs. The chain joins TRBV9 to TRBJ2-7; D remains ambiguous. DNA of the CDR3: TGTGCCAGCAGCGTAGCTCCACAGTGCTCCTACGAGCAGTACTTC. It codes for CASSVAPQCSYEQYF.